The T cell receptor beta chain described here comes from a study of T cells in Graves' hyperthyroidism and ophthalmopathy. Findings and limits, study-wide: Within blood appeared most thyroid clonotypes that had expanded above 0.001.

The V end lost 4 bases, the J end lost 1 base, and 19 bases lay between the germline ends. This CDR3 comprises 16 residues. The V gene's germline CDR1 is DFQATT and CDR2 SNEGSKA (reference sequence). Using RNA transcripts as the source, TCR beta CDR3 regions were amplified. Researchers ran a first-round RT-PCR on the TCR CDR3 using the HTBI primer set. Each CDR3 protein gets one entry after TCRdb re-called the multiplex PCR reads with MiXCR. The sample has about 560,000 distinct CDR3 sequences; over 15% are singletons. This clonotype was counted at least ten times. Its specificity is not known. The sample taken for sequencing was blood. The sequence came from a woman aged 18 to 35 with Graves' hyperthyroidism. J is TRBJ2-5 and V is TRBV20-1; a possible D gene is TRBD2 (6 bases). In DNA form, the CDR3 reads TGCAGTGCTACCCCCACTGGAGGGCCCCTCCAAGAGACCCAGTACTTC. Protein sequence: CSATPTGGPLQETQYF.